The 17 T cell receptor gamma chains below come from one sample, sequenced in a study of Vδ1+ human thymocytes. RNA was extracted from the cells and then reverse transcribed. CDR3 amplicons came from multiplex PCR with pooled V-gene forward and constant-region reverse primers. TCRdb reprocessed the multiplex PCR reads using CATT. The profile shows tens of thousands of gamma-chain clones, roughly an eighth of them singletons. These receptors are not linked to any known antigen. Whole-study results and caveats: Highly polyclonal TRG and TRD repertoires with Gaussian CDR3 length distributions appeared in thymus.

Sequenced material: Vdelta1+ gamma-delta thymocytes from the thymus. Subset indicated: FACS-sorted CD3+ TCRalphabeta- TCRVdelta1+ TCRVdelta2- thymocytes. The receptors were gathered from a child younger than two who had congenital heart surgery.

Comments on this clone: A read error may explain this, as a much larger clone is one base away. The rearrangement links TRGV2 to TRGJ1 or TRGJ2. The CDR3 runs to 12 residues. The J segment lost 9 bases and the V segment lost 0 bases, leaving 5 bases of the junction unmatched. Germline CDR1 EGSNGY, CDR2 YDSYNSKV. The CDR3 region has the DNA TGTGCCACCTGGGACGGGCCCTGTAAGAAACTCTTT. Its protein is CATWDGPCKKLF.

With respect to this clone: At one end the junction does not follow the germline gene, possibly because of a read error. V gene TRGV3 combines with J gene TRGJP2. Germline loops: CDR1 VTNTFY, CDR2 YDVSTARD (reference sequence). The CDR3 consists of 15 residues. CDR3 bases: TGCGCCACCTGGGACGGGGGTAGTAGTGATTGGATCAAGACGTTT. Translated, it gives CATWDGGSSDWIKTF.

The chain employs TRGV2 and TRGJ1 or TRGJ2. Losses at the gene ends were 2 bases for V and 5 bases for J; bases not matched to a gene: 9. This CDR3 has 14 residues. The germline V gene encodes CDR1 EGSNGY and CDR2 YDSYNSKV. Here the CDR3 reads CATWDVGLHYKKLF. CDR3 sequence (DNA): TGTGCCACCTGGGACGTCGGGCTTCATTATAAGAAACTCTTT.

This clone was seen a few times. The chain is built from TRGV5 and TRGJ1 or TRGJ2. CDR1 and CDR2 (germline): VINAFY, YDVSNSKD. J was trimmed by 5 bases and V by 1 base; bases with no gene match: 5. The CDR3 extends over 13 amino acids. CDR3 in DNA: TGTGCCACCTGGGACAGTCAGGATTATAAGAAACTCTTT. This encodes CATWDSQDYKKLF.

There are a few counts of this clone. At one boundary the junction diverges from the germline segment, which might be a read error. The chain recombines TRGV4 with TRGJ1 or TRGJ2. Germline CDR1 EGSTGY, CDR2 YDSYTSSV. CDR3 length: 12 residues. CDR3 protein: CATWDGDYKELF. The CDR3 nucleotides are TGTGCCACCTGGGATGGTGATTATAAGGAACTCTTT.

This clone was seen a few times. This chain connects TRGV2 to TRGJ1 or TRGJ2. The germline CDR1 and CDR2 sequences are EGSNGY and YDSYNSKV. The CDR3 covers 13 residues. The junction had 4 bases not matched to a gene; V was cut back by 3 bases and J by 2 bases. CDR3 loop: CATWDTYYYKKLF. CDR3 nucleotides: TGTGCCACCTGGGACACTTATTATTATAAGAAACTCTTT.

This clone was seen more than once but under ten times. A read error is possible here, since a much larger clone lies one base away. Other DNA sequences in the sample encode the same CDR3. The chain joins TRGV8 to TRGJP2. The germline V gene encodes CDR1 VENAVY and CDR2 YDSYNSRV. The CDR3 runs 12 residues. V trimming: 2 bases; J trimming: 7 bases; junction bases outside the gene matches: 1. This chain's CDR3 is CATWDIDWIKTF. As DNA, the CDR3 is TGTGCCACCTGGGATATTGATTGGATCAAGACGTTT.

This clone was seen a handful of times. This chain uses TRGV9 with TRGJ1 or TRGJ2. CDR3 length: 16 residues. Looked up from germline, CDR1 is GITISATS and CDR2 is ISYDGTV (reference sequence). V gave up 0 bases and J gave up 2 bases; unmatched junction bases: 10. The CDR3 is CALWEVHGGYYYKKLF. For the CDR3, the DNA is TGTGCCTTGTGGGAGGTGCACGGTGGGTATTATTATAAGAAACTCTTT.

The table lists this clone with a few counts. This sequence joins TRGV2 and TRGJP2. The length of the CDR3 is 13 residues. The junction had 7 bases not matched to a gene; V was cut back by 6 bases and J by 6 bases. Germline CDR1 EGSNGY, CDR2 YDSYNSKV. This CDR3 reads CATWPRGDWIKTF. The CDR3 DNA reads as TGTGCCACCTGGCCCCGGGGTGATTGGATCAAGACGTTT.

This clone was counted between two and nine times. The sample holds other DNA sequences that translate to the same CDR3. The rearrangement joins TRGV9 to TRGJ1 or TRGJ2. V lost 4 bases, J lost 7 bases, and 4 bases stayed unmatched. This CDR3 has 11 residues. Germline assignment: CDR1 GITISATS and CDR2 ISYDGTV (reference sequence). The CDR3 is CALWEGYKKLF. The CDR3 bases are TGTGCCTTGTGGGAAGGGTATAAGAAACTCTTT.

There are a few counts of this clone. The chain has TRGV4 and TRGJ1 or TRGJ2. This CDR3 is 12 amino acids long. Germline V CDR1 and CDR2: EGSTGY, YDSYTSSV. V lost 2 bases to trimming and J lost 8 bases; unmatched junction nucleotides: 6. The CDR3 sequence is CATWDVYHKKLF. Here the CDR3 DNA reads TGTGCCACCTGGGATGTGTACCATAAGAAACTCTTT.

Turning to this clone: A much larger clone sits a single nucleotide away, making a read error possible. This specimen includes other DNA sequences encoding the same CDR3. V and J are TRGV9 and TRGJ1 or TRGJ2. This CDR3 spans 13 amino acids. The V segment lost 3 bases and the J segment 1 base; nucleotides outside the gene matches: 3. Per germline, CDR1 GITISATS and CDR2 ISYDGTV (reference sequence). The CDR3 spells CALWESNYYKKLF. Here the CDR3 DNA reads TGTGCCTTGTGGGAGTCAAATTATTATAAGAAACTCTTT.

The V and J genes are TRGV5 and TRGJ1 or TRGJ2. Germline V gene sequence: CDR1 VINAFY, CDR2 YDVSNSKD. CDR3 length: 10 residues. After removal of 3 bases from V and 12 bases from J, the junction contained 5 bases not matched to a gene. The CDR3 coding sequence is TGTGCCACCTGGGACGACCGGAAACTCTTT. It encodes CATWDDRKLF.

The V gene is TRGV4, the J gene TRGJ1 or TRGJ2. This CDR3 has 11 amino acids. Germline values: CDR1 EGSTGY, CDR2 YDSYTSSV. The V gene end was trimmed by 6 bases and the J gene end by 12 bases; junction bases not matched to a gene: 11. CDR3 protein: CATWKGWGKLF. The CDR3 DNA is TGTGCCACCTGGAAGGGGTGGGGGAAACTCTTT.

This rearrangement joins TRGV2 to TRGJ1 or TRGJ2. Germline CDR1 and CDR2: EGSNGY and YDSYNSKV. This CDR3 has 11 amino acids. V lost 0 bases, J lost 12 bases, and 5 bases stayed unmatched. Here the CDR3 DNA reads TGTGCCACCTGGGACGGGCGAATGAAACTCTTT. It encodes CATWDGRMKLF.

This clone was seen only a few times. The chain carries TRGV4 and TRGJ1 or TRGJ2. This CDR3 is built from 11 residues. The V segment lost 8 bases and the J segment 8 bases; nucleotides outside the gene matches: 9. The germline gives CDR1 EGSTGY, CDR2 YDSYTSSV. The CDR3 is CATLETHKKLF. CDR3 coding DNA: TGTGCCACCTTGGAAACGCATAAGAAACTCTTT.

The chain couples TRGV4 to TRGJ1 or TRGJ2. After removal of 5 bases from V and 0 bases from J, the junction contained 4 bases not matched to a gene. CDR3 size: 13 residues. Germline-derived CDR1 and CDR2 are EGSTGY and YDSYTSSV. Here the CDR3 DNA reads TGTGCCACCTGGGGGTCGAATTATTATAAGAAACTCTTT. Residues: CATWGSNYYKKLF.